This T cell receptor beta chain was recorded in a study of T cell responses to AZD1222 COVID-19 vaccine. Assay: immunoSEQ multiplex PCR; the TCRdb copy retains only in-frame clones and omits some. The data hold under 150,000 clones, with around 90% observed a single time. Whole-study results and caveats: There were mostly white British donors and more females than males, and clonal diversity was possibly underestimated.

The study pooled second doses at about 4 or about 12 weeks. CDR1 and CDR2 from the germline V gene are LNHDA and SQIVND (reference sequence). The CDR3 spans 14 residues. V was cut by 5 bases and J by 6 bases, with 13 bases left in between. Turning to this clone: Its antigen is unknown.

The origin of this receptor is an adult who received the AZD1222 COVID-19 vaccine. The chain couples TRBV19 to TRBJ1-4, with D possibly matching TRBD1 (6 bases). The source material was peripheral blood, sampled 28 days after the second AZD1222 dose. The DNA of the CDR3 is TGTGCCAGTAGTGGACAGTCGCTGTATGAAAAACTGTTTTTT. It translates to CASSGQSLYEKLFF.